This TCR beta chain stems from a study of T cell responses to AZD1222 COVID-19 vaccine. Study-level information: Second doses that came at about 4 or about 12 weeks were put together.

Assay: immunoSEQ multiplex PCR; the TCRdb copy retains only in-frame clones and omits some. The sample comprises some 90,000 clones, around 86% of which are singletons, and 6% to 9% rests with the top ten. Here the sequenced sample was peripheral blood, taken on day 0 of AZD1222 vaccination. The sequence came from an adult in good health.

CDR3 nucleotide sequence: TGCGCCAGCAGTGAGTTTATGGGTGGAGAGCAGTTCTTC. It translates to CASSEFMGGEQFF. The chain employs TRBV10-2 and TRBJ2-1; no firm D call. With 1 base removed from V and 10 bases from J, the gap between germline ends came to 11 bases. CDR3 length: 13 amino acids. Germline CDR1 WSHSY, CDR2 SAAADI.